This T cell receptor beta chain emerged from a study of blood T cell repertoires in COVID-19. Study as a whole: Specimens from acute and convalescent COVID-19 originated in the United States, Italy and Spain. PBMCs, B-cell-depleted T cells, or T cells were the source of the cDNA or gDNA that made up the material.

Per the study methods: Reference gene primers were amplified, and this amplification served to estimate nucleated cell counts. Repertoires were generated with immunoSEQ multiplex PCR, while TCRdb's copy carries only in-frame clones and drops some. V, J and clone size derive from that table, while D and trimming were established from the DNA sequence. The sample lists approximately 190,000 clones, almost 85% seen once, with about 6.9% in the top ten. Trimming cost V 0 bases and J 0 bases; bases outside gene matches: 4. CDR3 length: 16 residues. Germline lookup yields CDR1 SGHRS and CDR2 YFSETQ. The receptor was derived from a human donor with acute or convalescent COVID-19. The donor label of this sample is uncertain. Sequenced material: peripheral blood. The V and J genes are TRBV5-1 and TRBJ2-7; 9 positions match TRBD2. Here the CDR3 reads CASSLGPGLASYEQYF. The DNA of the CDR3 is TGCGCCAGCAGCTTGGGCCCGGGACTAGCCTCCTACGAGCAGTACTTC.